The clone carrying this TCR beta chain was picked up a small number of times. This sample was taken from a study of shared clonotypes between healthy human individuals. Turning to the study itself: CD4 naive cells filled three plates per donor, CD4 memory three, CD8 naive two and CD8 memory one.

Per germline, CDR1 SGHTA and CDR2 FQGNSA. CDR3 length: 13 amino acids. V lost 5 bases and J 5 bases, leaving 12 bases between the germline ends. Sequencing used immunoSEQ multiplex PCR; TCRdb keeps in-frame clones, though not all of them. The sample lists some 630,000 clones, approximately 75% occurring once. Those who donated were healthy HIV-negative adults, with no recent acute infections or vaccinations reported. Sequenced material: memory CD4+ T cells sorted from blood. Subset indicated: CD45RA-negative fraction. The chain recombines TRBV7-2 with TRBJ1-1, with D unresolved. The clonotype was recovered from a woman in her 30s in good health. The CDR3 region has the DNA TGTGCCAGCAGCCTCCGGGTTGAAACTGAAGCTTTCTTT. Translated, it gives CASSLRVETEAFF.